Following are 17 T cell receptor beta chains from one sample sequenced in a study of T-cell reconstitution after alpha-beta-depleted transplantation in children. Researchers prepared the TCRbeta library using unique molecular identifiers, the study reports. One entry per CDR3 protein, called by TCRdb with MiXCR from the PCR reads. The sample contains about 300,000 distinct CDR3 sequences, 7.5% to 9% of which appear only once. Their antigens are not known. General study results and limits: Once a year had passed after transplant, T-cell counts and diversity came mostly from newly produced T cells.

The specimen was peripheral blood, collected 360 days after TCRalphabeta/CD19-depleted stem cell transplant. Receptors were obtained from a female patient aged 2-15 years who had a stem cell transplant for Fanconi anemia, so the T cells may come from the graft donor.

This clonotype has a count of ten or more. The chain links TRBV28 to TRBJ2-5; D unresolved. V was trimmed by 5 bases and J by 0 bases, leaving 7 bases between them. Germline-derived CDR1 and CDR2 are MDHEN and SYDVKM. CDR3 length: 13 amino acids. CDR3 amino acids: CASSPEYQETQYF. CDR3 DNA sequence: TGTGCCAGCAGTCCAGAGTACCAAGAGACCCAGTACTTC.

The chain has TRBV10-2 and TRBJ2-1; D is perhaps TRBD2 (6 bases). CDR1 WSHSY and CDR2 SAAADI come from the germline V gene. V was pared by 5 bases and J by 0 bases, with 20 bases between. The CDR3 spans 18 residues. The CDR3 nucleotides are TGCGCCAGCAGTTCAAGCAAGCGGGCGGGGTACTCCTACAATGAGCAGTTCTTC. Protein sequence: CASSSSKRAGYSYNEQFF.

This clonotype was seen only a few times. The V call is TRBV19, the J call TRBJ2-4, with D maybe TRBD1 (6 bases). The CDR3 sequence is 13 residues long. Trimming pared 6 bases from V and 2 bases from J, leaving 8 bases between. CDR1 is LNHDA and CDR2 is SQIVND in the germline V gene (reference sequence). CDR3 bases: TGTGCCAGTAGAGGACAGTCCAAAAACATTCAGTACTTC. Residues: CASRGQSKNIQYF. The whole variable domain, remainder taken from reference TRBV19 and TRBJ2-4, is DGGITQSPKYLFRKEGQNVTLSCEQNLNHDAMYWYRQDPGQGLRLIYYSQIVNDFQKGDIAEGYSVSREKKESFPLTVTSAQKNPTAFYLCASRGQSKNIQYFGAGTRLSVL.

There are many counts of this clonotype. The gene calls are TRBV29-1 and TRBJ1-2; 7 bases agree with TRBD1. Germline V gene data show CDR1 as SQVTM and CDR2 as ANQGSEA. Germline trimming cut 3 bases from V and 0 bases from J; bases unmatched to any gene: 10. This CDR3 comprises 16 residues. The CDR3 sequence is CSVDGTVLTTNYGYTF. The CDR3 nucleotides read TGCAGCGTTGATGGGACAGTGCTTACTACTAACTATGGCTACACCTTC. The full variable domain, completed using reference TRBV29-1 and TRBJ1-2, is SAVISQKPSRDICQRGTSLTIQCQVDSQVTMMFWYRQQPGQSLTLIATANQGSEATYESGFVIDKFPISRPNLTFSTLTVSNMSPEDSSIYLCSVDGTVLTTNYGYTFGSGTRLTVV.

This sequence joins TRBV2 and TRBJ1-5; tentatively, D is TRBD1 (6 bases). CDR3 size: 14 residues. Germline values: CDR1 SNHLY, CDR2 FYNNEI. The V end lost 6 bases, the J end lost 4 bases, and 13 bases lay between the germline ends. CDR3 amino acids: CASRGTRVNQPQHF. CDR3 sequence (DNA): TGTGCCAGCAGAGGGACAAGGGTTAATCAGCCCCAGCATTTT.

This clonotype has at least ten counts. The chain joins TRBV29-1 to TRBJ1-1; 9 bases align to TRBD1. Germline V gene sequence: CDR1 SQVTM, CDR2 ANQGSEA. The length of the CDR3 is 13 residues. The V gene end was trimmed by 7 bases and the J gene end by 2 bases; junction bases not matched to a gene: 5. The CDR3 DNA is TGCAGCGGGGGGGGACAGGGAAACACTGAAGCTTTCTTT. Its protein is CSGGGQGNTEAFF.

V and J are TRBV9 and TRBJ1-5; D unresolved. V dropped 3 bases and J dropped 2 bases, with 6 bases sitting between them. Germline V CDR1 and CDR2: SGDLS, YYNGEE. This CDR3 contains 13 residues. In DNA form, the CDR3 reads TGTGCCAGCAGCGCCGGTGGCAATCAGCCCCAGCATTTT. Residues: CASSAGGNQPQHF.

This clonotype was detected ten times or more. V usage is TRBV5-1 and J usage is TRBJ1-1, with D unresolved. This CDR3 comprises 13 residues. Germline V gives CDR1 SGHRS, CDR2 YFSETQ. Trimming left V 2 bases short and J 5 bases short, with 10 bases between. The CDR3 DNA reads TGCGCCAGCAGCTTCTACTTGGGGACTGAAGCTTTCTTT. This codes for CASSFYLGTEAFF.

The rearrangement links TRBV5-5 to TRBJ1-3; 8 bases line up with TRBD1. From germline, CDR1 is SGHKS and CDR2 YYEKEE (reference sequence). Trimming at V came to 0 bases and at J to 4 bases, leaving 3 bases not matched to a gene. The CDR3 is made up of 15 amino acids. The CDR3 loop is CASSLEDRAGNTIYF. CDR3 DNA sequence: TGTGCCAGCAGCTTGGAGGACAGGGCCGGAAACACCATATATTTT.

This clonotype has ten or more counts. J is TRBJ2-3 and V is TRBV20-1; tentatively, D is TRBD1 or TRBD2 (6 bases each). From germline, CDR1 is DFQATT and CDR2 SNEGSKA (reference sequence). CDR3 length equals 14 residues. V was shortened by 4 bases and J by 6 bases, with 17 bases between the two germline ends. The CDR3 loop is CSAKVGGPQDTQYF. DNA for the CDR3: TGCAGTGCTAAAGTCGGGGGCCCTCAGGATACGCAGTATTTT.

This clonotype was seen more than once but under ten times. The chain employs TRBV7-2 and TRBJ1-1; D call uncertain. Trimming took off 3 bases at V and 11 bases at J, with 22 bases between the two ends. Germline CDR1 is SGHTA and CDR2 is FQGNSA. The CDR3 totals 15 residues. The CDR3 loop is CASSLAPTAPMEAFF. The CDR3 bases are TGTGCCAGCAGCTTGGCCCCAACAGCTCCCATGGAGGCTTTCTTT.

The DNA for the CDR3 is TGCGCCAGCAGCTTGGGCCCACAGGGCCAGCAAGAGACCCAGTACTTC. Translating it yields CASSLGPQGQQETQYF. This chain connects TRBV5-1 to TRBJ2-5, with a weak D call TRBD1 (6 bases). Germline V gene lookup returns CDR1 SGHRS and CDR2 YFSETQ. V was trimmed by 0 bases and J by 2 bases, leaving 14 bases between them. The CDR3 is made up of 16 amino acids.

This clonotype was seen ten or more times. The J gene is TRBJ2-1, the V gene TRBV11-2; D gene ambiguous. The CDR3 has 13 residues. Trimming cost V 0 bases and J 6 bases, with 6 bases left between them. Germline values: CDR1 SGHAT, CDR2 FQNNGV. The CDR3 region has the DNA TGTGCCAGCAGCTTAGATGGCTCCAATGAGCAGTTCTTC. It translates to CASSLDGSNEQFF.

This clonotype was observed many times. CDR3 coding DNA: TGTGCCAGCTTAGCGGGGGCCAACACCGGGGAGCTGTTTTTT. Its protein product is CASLAGANTGELFF. The V and J genes are TRBV10-3 and TRBJ2-2; TRBD2 aligns across 9 bases. Looked up from germline, CDR1 is ENHRY and CDR2 is SYGVKD. The J segment lost 2 bases and the V segment lost 10 bases, leaving 5 bases of the junction unmatched. This CDR3 comprises 14 residues.

This clonotype was seen repeatedly, ten times or more. The rearrangement links TRBV5-1 to TRBJ2-7; tentative D call: TRBD2 (6 bases). This CDR3 is built from 15 residues. CDR1 SGHRS and CDR2 YFSETQ come from the germline V gene. V lost 0 bases to trimming and J lost 0 bases, with 10 bases between them. The CDR3 here is CASSLGGGLSYEQYF. CDR3 sequence (DNA): TGCGCCAGCAGCTTGGGGGGAGGACTCTCCTACGAGCAGTACTTC. The full variable domain, completed using reference TRBV5-1 and TRBJ2-7, is KAGVTQTPRYLIKTRGQQVTLSCSPISGHRSVSWYQQTPGQGLQFLFEYFSETQRNKGNFPGRFSGRQFSNSRSEMNVSTLELGDSALYLCASSLGGGLSYEQYFGPGTRLTVT.

The chain has TRBV4-2 and TRBJ2-7; 7 nucleotides line up with TRBD1. Germline V gene lookup returns CDR1 LGHNA and CDR2 YNFKEQ. Germline trimming cut 0 bases from V and 1 base from J; bases unmatched to any gene: 9. The CDR3 has 17 amino acids. The CDR3 reads CASSQDGRGSFSYEQYF. The DNA of the CDR3 is TGTGCCAGCAGCCAAGACGGCAGGGGGTCTTTTTCCTACGAGCAGTACTTC.

This sequence joins TRBV4-1 and TRBJ2-5; D possibly corresponds to TRBD2 (6 bases). Germline CDR1 reads MGHRA; CDR2 reads YSYEKL. The CDR3 contains 16 residues. Trimming cost V 0 bases and J 2 bases, with 13 bases left between them. This CDR3 is CASSQDPGGGQETQYF. The CDR3, as DNA: TGCGCCAGCAGCCAAGACCCCGGGGGTGGGCAAGAGACCCAGTACTTC.